The 28 T cell receptor beta chains listed next were all sequenced from one sample in a study of control samples from healthy donors and cancer patients. Clones were read by immunoSEQ multiplex PCR, and TCRdb kept only the in-frame ones, dropping some. Seen here are roughly 170,000 clones, around 94% observed once, and the top ten hold approximately 1.5%. Sequencing was done on a sample of blood. The receptor source for this set is a woman younger than 35 in good health.

The rearrangement links TRBV7-9 to TRBJ1-2, with unresolved D. V was clipped by 0 bases and J by 7 bases, with 12 bases between them. The CDR3 loop spans 14 amino acids. Germline CDR1 is SEHNR and CDR2 is FQNEAQ (reference sequence). DNA of the CDR3: TGTGCCAGCAGCTTAGCGTTAAGGGAGGGTGGCTACACCTTC. As protein: CASSLALREGGYTF.

The chain carries TRBV2 and TRBJ1-2; a possible D gene is TRBD1 (6 bases). The CDR3 covers 13 residues. V was trimmed by 3 bases and J by 7 bases, leaving 12 bases between them. The germline V gene has CDR1 SNHLY and CDR2 FYNNEI. This CDR3 is CASSETGPFGYTF. The CDR3 region has the DNA TGTGCCAGCAGTGAGACAGGCCCCTTTGGCTACACCTTC.

This clone was seen only once. The V gene is TRBV18, the J gene TRBJ1-3, with 9 positions matching TRBD1. The CDR3 has 17 residues. The germline V gene has CDR1 KGHSH and CDR2 LQKENI. Trimming cost V 5 bases and J 0 bases; bases outside gene matches: 8. DNA for the CDR3: TGTGCCAGCTCATCCACGGGACAGGGATTCTCTGGAAACACCATATATTTT. It encodes CASSSTGQGFSGNTIYF.

This clone has just one count. This sequence joins TRBV10-2 and TRBJ2-5, with 13 bases fitting TRBD2. Per the germline V gene, CDR1 is WSHSY and CDR2 is SAAADI. V lost 0 bases to trimming and J lost 9 bases; unmatched junction nucleotides: 10. This CDR3 spans 17 amino acids. CDR3 protein: CASSESGGLLAGGPQYF. For the CDR3, the DNA is TGCGCCAGCAGTGAGTCGGGGGGACTACTAGCGGGGGGGCCCCAGTACTTC.

This chain links TRBV7-9 with TRBJ1-2; weak D call: TRBD1 (5 bases). The germline gives CDR1 SEHNR, CDR2 FQNEAQ (reference sequence). V lost 4 bases and J 3 bases, leaving 12 bases between the germline ends. The CDR3 covers 14 residues. CDR3: CASSSYGTHYGYTF. The CDR3 bases are TGTGCCAGCAGCTCCTACGGGACGCACTATGGCTACACCTTC.

About this clone: At one end the junction does not follow the germline gene, possibly because of a read error. The rearrangement links TRBV18 to TRBJ1-1; TRBD1 is a possible D gene (5 bases). The CDR3 has 15 amino acids. Germline assignment: CDR1 KGHSH and CDR2 LQKENI. The CDR3 DNA reads as TGTGCCAGCTCACCACCCAGACCAGGGAACGCTGAAGCTTTCTTT. Amino acids: CASSPPRPGNAEAFF.

The chain joins TRBV6-2 or TRBV6-3 to TRBJ2-5, with D possibly TRBD1 on 5 matching bases. The germline V and J ends were trimmed by 5 bases and 1 base, with 14 bases remaining between them. This CDR3 is 15 amino acids long. Germline CDR1 and CDR2: MNHEY and SVGEGT. Here the CDR3 reads CASSRQQTLQETQYF. The CDR3 coding sequence is TGTGCCAGCAGTCGACAGCAGACCCTCCAAGAGACCCAGTACTTC.

The chain recombines TRBV13 with TRBJ2-3; 7 positions agree with TRBD1. The trim removed 5 bases at V and 0 bases at J, leaving 8 bases unmatched. Germline-derived CDR1 and CDR2 are PRHDT and FYEKMQ (reference sequence). The CDR3 runs to 16 residues. DNA for the CDR3: TGTGCCAGCAGCCACGGACAGGCTACTAGCACAGATACGCAGTATTTT. This codes for CASSHGQATSTDTQYF. Variable domain in full (rest from reference TRBV13 and TRBJ2-3): AAGVIQSPRHLIKEKRETATLKCYPIPRHDTVYWYQQGPGQDPQFLISFYEKMQSDKGSIPDRFSAQQFSDYHSELNMSSLELGDSALYFCASSHGQATSTDTQYFGPGTRLTVL.

This rearrangement joins TRBV12-5 to TRBJ2-1; 14 bases line up with TRBD2. This CDR3 is 18 amino acids long. Trimming removed 6 bases from V and 1 base from J; junction bases left unmatched: 8. Germline V gene data show CDR1 as LGHNT and CDR2 as FRNRAP. This CDR3 is CASGGTSGSGGSYNEQFF. In DNA, the CDR3 is TGTGCTAGTGGAGGGACTAGCGGGAGTGGGGGGTCCTACAATGAGCAGTTCTTC.

The chain couples TRBV11-3 to TRBJ1-6; D call uncertain. From germline, CDR1 is SGHNT and CDR2 YENEEA. With 3 bases removed from V and 7 bases from J, the gap between germline ends came to 13 bases. This CDR3 has 15 amino acids. This chain's CDR3 is CASSFSASENSPLHF. CDR3 DNA: TGTGCCAGCAGCTTTTCAGCATCTGAAAATTCACCCCTCCACTTT. Based on the CDR3 plus reference TRBV11-3 and TRBJ1-6, the full variable domain is EAGVVQSPRYKIIEKKQPVAFWCNPISGHNTLYWYLQNLGQGPELLIRYENEEAVDDSQLPKDRFSAERLKGVDSTLKIQPAELGDSAVYLCASSFSASENSPLHFGNGTRLTVT.

The V and J genes are TRBV11-3 and TRBJ1-1; D may be TRBD1 (5 bases). The V end was cut by 3 bases, the J end by 12 bases, with 17 bases between. Germline CDR1 is SGHNT and CDR2 is YENEEA. The CDR3 has 13 amino acids. Written as DNA, the CDR3 is TGTGCCAGCAGCTTGGGGATACAGGTGGAACCTTTCTTT. Encoded protein: CASSLGIQVEPFF.

V is TRBV6-5 and J is TRBJ2-1; 8 nucleotides match TRBD2. The CDR3 has 14 amino acids. Trimming cost V 4 bases and J 8 bases; bases outside gene matches: 7. CDR1 is MNHEY and CDR2 is SVGAGI in the germline V gene. CDR3 sequence reads: CASSLYGGADEQFF. The CDR3 bases are TGTGCCAGCAGTTTGTACGGGGGGGCGGATGAGCAGTTCTTC.

The V and J genes are TRBV18 and TRBJ2-2; D ambiguous. This CDR3 has 13 amino acids. Looked up from germline, CDR1 is KGHSH and CDR2 is LQKENI. V dropped 4 bases and J dropped 3 bases, with 6 bases sitting between them. CDR3 bases: TGTGCCAGCTCACTAGCCTACACCGGGGAGCTGTTTTTT. This gives the protein CASSLAYTGELFF.

J is TRBJ1-4 and V is TRBV29-1; perhaps TRBD1 as D (5 bases). CDR3 size: 14 residues. Trimming removed 5 bases from V and 0 bases from J, with 10 bases in between. The germline CDR1 and CDR2 sequences are SQVTM and ANQGSEA. CDR3 sequence: CSVLLQATNEKLFF. In nucleotides, the CDR3 is TGCAGCGTTTTACTACAGGCAACTAATGAAAAACTGTTTTTT.

The J gene is TRBJ2-2, the V gene TRBV6-1; D may be TRBD2 (6 bases). CDR3 length: 17 residues. Per germline, CDR1 MNHNS and CDR2 SASEGT. The ends were cut back, 2 bases at V and 5 bases at J, with 18 bases in the middle. CDR3 region: CASSEYLGRKRTGELFF. As DNA, the CDR3 is TGTGCCAGCAGTGAATACCTTGGGAGGAAAAGGACCGGGGAGCTGTTTTTT.

The chain links TRBV19 to TRBJ1-1; the D gene is possibly TRBD1 (5 bases). Trimming left V 4 bases short and J 8 bases short, with 17 bases between. The CDR3 has 14 residues. In germline, CDR1 is LNHDA, CDR2 SQIVND (reference sequence). The CDR3 nucleotides are TGTGCCAGTAGTAAGACCGAGGGGACGAGGGAAGCTTTCTTT. Translation gives CASSKTEGTREAFF. The variable domain in full, completed from reference TRBV19 and TRBJ1-1, reads DGGITQSPKYLFRKEGQNVTLSCEQNLNHDAMYWYRQDPGQGLRLIYYSQIVNDFQKGDIAEGYSVSREKKESFPLTVTSAQKNPTAFYLCASSKTEGTREAFFGQGTRLTVV.

The chain is built from TRBV24-1 and TRBJ2-3, with 9 bases fitting TRBD1. The V gene's germline CDR1 is KGHDR and CDR2 SFDVKD. The V and J ends lost 4 bases and 6 bases, in that order; junction bases with no gene match: 10. The CDR3 is 16 amino acids. CDR3 region: CATSEEQGALVDTQYF. CDR3 nucleotides: TGTGCCACCAGTGAGGAACAGGGGGCGTTGGTGGATACGCAGTATTTT.

This chain connects TRBV7-2 to TRBJ1-2, with no clear D. From germline, CDR1 is SGHTA and CDR2 FQGNSA. The CDR3 length is 13 residues. V gave up 7 bases and J gave up 4 bases, with 13 bases separating them. The CDR3 sequence is CASIIHGSYGYTF. The CDR3 DNA reads TGTGCCAGCATCATCCACGGGTCCTATGGCTACACCTTC.

The chain employs TRBV12-5 and TRBJ1-1; TRBD1 might be the D (6 bases). This CDR3 comprises 12 residues. The germline V gene encodes CDR1 LGHNT and CDR2 FRNRAP. V was clipped by 9 bases and J by 6 bases, with 14 bases between them. The chain's CDR3 is CASLRDTAEAFF. As DNA, the CDR3 is TGTGCTAGCCTCAGGGACACGGCTGAAGCTTTCTTT.

This clone has a single count. This chain's CDR3 is CASSFQISGTGVSEQYF. For the CDR3, the DNA is TGTGCCAGCAGCTTTCAAATTTCCGGGACAGGGGTTAGCGAGCAGTACTTC. This chain links TRBV11-2 with TRBJ2-7; 10 nucleotides line up with TRBD1. The CDR3 covers 17 residues. CDR1 is SGHAT and CDR2 is FQNNGV in the germline V gene. The V gene end was trimmed by 3 bases and the J gene end by 6 bases; junction bases not matched to a gene: 14.

The chain links TRBV27 to TRBJ1-5, with a possible D match to TRBD1 (5 bases). The CDR3 is 15 amino acids. Trimming left V 6 bases short and J 5 bases short, with 17 bases between. Germline values: CDR1 MNHEY, CDR2 SMNVEV (reference sequence). This CDR3 is CASREGTLGHQPQHF. CDR3 DNA: TGTGCCAGCAGGGAGGGGACTTTAGGTCATCAGCCCCAGCATTTT.

The V gene is TRBV4-3, the J gene TRBJ2-7, with D maybe TRBD2 (6 bases). Deletions cut 1 base from V and 5 bases from J, with 12 bases between. Germline values: CDR1 LGHNA, CDR2 YSLEER. The CDR3 covers 14 residues. The CDR3 reads CASSQGGREDEQYF. CDR3 in DNA: TGCGCCAGCAGCCAAGGAGGTAGGGAGGACGAGCAGTACTTC.

The rearrangement links TRBV23-1 to TRBJ2-2, with TRBD1 as a possible D gene (5 bases). TRBV23-1 is an ORF, and what it does is uncertain. The CDR3 is made up of 16 amino acids. V dropped 5 bases and J dropped 5 bases, with 18 bases sitting between them. The CDR3 coding sequence is TGCGCCAGCAGTTGCTCGACAAGGGGATATACCGGGGAGCTGTTTTTT. Amino acids: CASSCSTRGYTGELFF.

The chain joins TRBV5-1 to TRBJ2-1; 10 nucleotides line up with TRBD2. Germline V gives CDR1 SGHRS, CDR2 YFSETQ. This CDR3 spans 15 amino acids. The ends lost 2 bases at V and 10 bases at J; junction bases unmatched: 9. Here the CDR3 DNA reads TGCGCCAGCAGCTTTAGGCTAGCGGGGGAGGGGGAGCAGTTCTTC. Translation gives CASSFRLAGEGEQFF. Combining the CDR3 with reference TRBV5-1 and TRBJ2-1 gives the whole variable domain KAGVTQTPRYLIKTRGQQVTLSCSPISGHRSVSWYQQTPGQGLQFLFEYFSETQRNKGNFPGRFSGRQFSNSRSEMNVSTLELGDSALYLCASSFRLAGEGEQFFGPGTRLTVL.

This clone was seen just once. The chain recombines TRBV20-1 with TRBJ2-5; the match to TRBD1 covers 7 bases. The germline gives CDR1 DFQATT, CDR2 SNEGSKA (reference sequence). The CDR3 has 14 residues. Trimming took 3 bases from V and 5 from J; bases not matched to a gene: 9. CDR3 amino acids: CSASLTGIGETQYF. For the CDR3, the DNA is TGCAGTGCTAGTCTGACAGGGATTGGGGAGACCCAGTACTTC.

The CDR3 here is CASSLAGTNTEAFF. The CDR3 coding sequence is TGTGCCAGCAGCTTGGCAGGGACGAACACTGAAGCTTTCTTT. The chain is built from TRBV7-9 and TRBJ1-1, with a weak D call TRBD1 (5 bases). The CDR3 consists of 14 residues. Germline assignment: CDR1 SEHNR and CDR2 FQNEAQ (reference sequence). V lost 3 bases to trimming and J lost 1 base, with 9 bases between them.

The table lists this clone with a count of one. The CDR3 bases are TGTGCCACCAGCGCGGGGGAGCCCTACAATGAGCAGTTCTTC. Its translation: CATSAGEPYNEQFF. The chain uses TRBV24-1 and TRBJ2-1; 7 bases align to TRBD2. From germline, CDR1 is KGHDR and CDR2 SFDVKD. J gave up 2 bases and V 7 bases, and 4 bases lay outside the gene matches. The CDR3 runs 14 residues.

The V call is TRBV3-1 (or the pseudogene TRBV3-2), the J call TRBJ2-1; TRBD1 agrees at 7 bases. CDR1 is LGHDT and CDR2 is YNNKEL in the germline V gene (reference sequence). This CDR3 spans 14 amino acids. The V segment lost 2 bases and the J segment 5 bases; nucleotides outside the gene matches: 3. The CDR3: CASSQQGEHNEQFF. CDR3 coding DNA: TGTGCCAGCAGCCAACAGGGGGAACACAATGAGCAGTTCTTC.